This T cell receptor beta chain stems from a study of blood T cell repertoires in COVID-19 (dated by TCRdb to the early 2020s). The study in broad terms: Samples from collaborators originated in the United States, Italy and Spain and spanned both the acute and convalescent phases of COVID-19. The prospective study material was composed of cDNA or gDNA derived from T cells, B-cell-depleted T cells, or PBMCs. The dataset comprised deeply sampled blood TCRbeta repertoires from subjects exposed to, actively infected with, or recovered from COVID-19. The repertoires were released in a freely available public database meant as a resource for research on the immune response to SARS-CoV-2. The samples were drawn from the first 160 participants of the ongoing ImmuneRACE study and from 950 to 1,500 subjects provided by 6 global collaborators. A de-identified subject ID, COVID-19 status, age in years and sex were almost always included in the sample metadata. Where available, HLA class I and class II types were obtained from metadata supplied by the sample provider rather than from assay-based typing.

A remark on this clone: Its antigen specificity is not known. It has no much larger one-base neighbor in the sample; base qualities were not kept.

The collaborating institutions used their own protocols to collect whole blood in K2EDTA tubes. For TCRbeta analysis, collaborator samples were shipped as frozen whole blood, as isolated PBMCs, or as DNA extracted from either sample type. Results the study describes overall, beyond this receptor: The amount of clinical and demographic metadata varied by source and participant and was provided uncurated.

The immunoSEQ Assay, a bias-controlled multiplex PCR, was used to amplify TCRbeta CDR3 regions from genomic DNA. Turning to the authors' computational methods: Nucleated cell counts per sample were estimated from amplification of reference gene primers within the assay. To quantify the absolute abundance of each unique TCRbeta CDR3 rearrangement, sequence reads were collapsed and filtered. For each sample, productive Simpson clonality was calculated as the square root of Simpson's diversity index across productive rearrangements. TCRdb took over this immuneACCESS table, retaining in-frame rearrangements with V and J assigned. Such tables are incomplete; in checked studies, under half of the missing clones stem from an unresolved V gene, and the remainder is unexplained. V, J and clone size are those of that table, while D and trimming were read from the DNA. The sample records around 50,000 clones, about 85% of which are singletons. 4% to 5.5% of the sample is held by the ten biggest clonotypes.

CDR1 and CDR2, looked up from the germline V gene, are MDHEN and SYDVKM. Trimming accounts for 4 bases at V and 0 bases at J, while the number of junction bases matched to no gene is 9. Its CDR3 holds 16 amino acids, cysteine through phenylalanine. The read is trimmed to its CDR3 DNA, 48 bases read in frame from base 1. The chain links TRBV28 with TRBJ2-7; 7 of the junction bases match TRBD1. This TCR came from a man aged 35 to 55 with active COVID-19. The sample consisted of peripheral blood. The nucleotide sequence reads as follows: TGTGCCAGCAGTTCTCCCCGGAACAGGGGCTCCTACGAGCAGTACTTC. It is translated as CASSSPRNRGSYEQYF.